The 32 T cell receptor beta chains below come from one sample, sequenced in a study of cytomegalovirus exposure and HLA in healthy donors. Primers included in the PCR were 60 Vbeta and 13 Jbeta primers. The repertoire was sequenced with immunoSEQ multiplex PCR; TCRdb's copy has only in-frame clones and lacks some. The repertoire includes roughly 120,000 clones, over 60% of them detected once, and 2.7% sits in the top ten. The material sequenced was PBMCs. The receptors here all came from a middle-aged woman in good health and CMV-seropositive.

This CDR3 is CAWSAQINTIYF. The CDR3 bases are TGTGCCTGGAGTGCACAAATAAACACCATATATTTT. The rearrangement joins TRBV30 to TRBJ1-3; D uncertain. The CDR3 runs to 12 residues. Germline V gene lookup returns CDR1 GTSNPN and CDR2 SVGIG (reference sequence). V lost 1 base and J lost 6, with 7 bases in between.

The CDR3 region is CASSRDMAVSGNTIYF. CDR3 nucleotides: TGTGCCAGCAGCCGCGATATGGCGGTTTCTGGAAACACCATATATTTT. This rearrangement joins TRBV7-8 to TRBJ1-3; D is unclear. Trimming cost V 5 bases and J 1 base, with 15 bases left between them. CDR1 SGHVS and CDR2 FQNEAQ come from the germline V gene. The CDR3 runs to 16 residues.

The V gene is TRBV5-1, the J gene TRBJ1-2; TRBD1 agrees at 7 bases. Germline V gene lookup returns CDR1 SGHRS and CDR2 YFSETQ. This CDR3 is 16 amino acids long. With V trimmed by 0 bases and J by 5 bases, 10 bases remained unmatched. CDR3 loop: CASSLASGQRGYGYTF. CDR3 nucleotides: TGCGCCAGCAGCTTGGCCTCGGGACAGAGGGGGTATGGCTACACCTTC. The variable domain in full, with the rest retrieved from reference TRBV5-1 and TRBJ1-2, is KAGVTQTPRYLIKTRGQQVTLSCSPISGHRSVSWYQQTPGQGLQFLFEYFSETQRNKGNFPGRFSGRQFSNSRSEMNVSTLELGDSALYLCASSLASGQRGYGYTFGSGTRLTVV.

The J gene is TRBJ1-3, the V gene TRBV5-6; TRBD1 aligns across 7 bases. The CDR3 loop spans 15 amino acids. V was clipped by 4 bases and J by 4 bases; unmatched bases: 8. CDR1 is SGHDT and CDR2 is YYEEEE in the germline V gene. The CDR3 here is CASSLTGIGGNTIYF. Written as DNA, the CDR3 is TGTGCCAGCAGCCTGACAGGGATAGGAGGAAACACCATATATTTT.

The chain links TRBV4-1 to TRBJ1-2, with unresolved D. Per the germline V gene, CDR1 is MGHRA and CDR2 is YSYEKL. This CDR3 is built from 15 residues. Trimming removed 1 base at V and 3 bases at J, with 12 bases between. The CDR3 loop is CASSQGYGEDYGYTF. The CDR3 coding sequence is TGCGCCAGCAGCCAAGGATACGGGGAGGACTATGGCTACACCTTC.

The chain is built from TRBV9 and TRBJ2-7, with a weak D call TRBD2 (5 bases). CDR1 is SGDLS, CDR2 YYNGEE, per germline. V was clipped by 1 base and J by 5 bases, with 13 bases between them. CDR3 length: 14 amino acids. The CDR3 coding sequence is TGTGCCAGCAGCGTAAGGTGGGAGCCCCACGAGCAGTACTTC. This sequence encodes CASSVRWEPHEQYF.

The chain couples TRBV5-1 to TRBJ2-7; 8 nucleotides align to TRBD2. Looked up from germline, CDR1 is SGHRS and CDR2 is YFSETQ. This CDR3 is 15 amino acids long. The J segment lost 0 bases and the V segment lost 4 bases, leaving 6 bases of the junction unmatched. Here the CDR3 DNA reads TGCGCCAGCAGCCCCGGGGGGGGGAGCTCCTACGAGCAGTACTTC. Its translation is CASSPGGGSSYEQYF. Drawing the rest from reference TRBV5-1 and TRBJ2-7, the complete variable domain is KAGVTQTPRYLIKTRGQQVTLSCSPISGHRSVSWYQQTPGQGLQFLFEYFSETQRNKGNFPGRFSGRQFSNSRSEMNVSTLELGDSALYLCASSPGGGSSYEQYFGPGTRLTVT.

The rearrangement links TRBV5-1 to TRBJ2-3, with 9 bases fitting TRBD2. Losses at the gene ends were 4 bases for V and 5 bases for J; bases not matched to a gene: 5. CDR3 size: 14 residues. The germline gives CDR1 SGHRS, CDR2 YFSETQ. CDR3 bases: TGCGCCAGCAGCCCAGGACTAGCGAGAGATACGCAGTATTTT. Protein sequence: CASSPGLARDTQYF. Based on the CDR3 plus reference TRBV5-1 and TRBJ2-3, the full variable domain is KAGVTQTPRYLIKTRGQQVTLSCSPISGHRSVSWYQQTPGQGLQFLFEYFSETQRNKGNFPGRFSGRQFSNSRSEMNVSTLELGDSALYLCASSPGLARDTQYFGPGTRLTVL.

This clone came up a few times. The chain is built from TRBV30 and TRBJ2-7, with D tentatively TRBD1 (6 bases). Germline V gene data show CDR1 as GTSNPN and CDR2 as SVGIG (reference sequence). Trimming cost V 0 bases and J 9 bases, with 15 bases left between them. CDR3 size: 13 residues. The CDR3 region has the DNA TGTGCCTGGAGTGTAGGACCGGACAGCGGGCAGTACTTC. As protein: CAWSVGPDSGQYF.

The chain couples TRBV19 to TRBJ1-5; D may be TRBD1 (5 bases). V was shortened by 10 bases and J by 0 bases, with 13 bases between the two germline ends. Germline-derived CDR1 and CDR2 are LNHDA and SQIVND (reference sequence). The CDR3 runs to 14 residues. This CDR3 is CATAGGGSNQPQHF. CDR3 bases: TGTGCCACCGCTGGGGGAGGTAGCAATCAGCCCCAGCATTTT.

V gene TRBV6-1 combines with J gene TRBJ2-6; D gene uncertain. The CDR3 has 15 amino acids. The V end was cut by 4 bases, the J end by 1 base, with 8 bases between. Germline V lookup: CDR1 MNHNS, CDR2 SASEGT. The CDR3: CASSVARSGANVLTF. CDR3 DNA sequence: TGTGCCAGCAGTGTGGCGAGGTCTGGGGCCAACGTCCTGACTTTC.

This rearrangement joins TRBV19 to TRBJ2-1; 13 bases line up with TRBD2. Trimming at V came to 6 bases and at J to 5 bases, leaving 4 bases not matched to a gene. The CDR3 contains 15 residues. Germline CDR1 and CDR2: LNHDA and SQIVND (reference sequence). The chain's CDR3 is CASRTGLAGNNEQFF. CDR3 sequence (DNA): TGTGCCAGTAGGACGGGACTAGCGGGGAACAATGAGCAGTTCTTC.

The V and J genes are TRBV9 and TRBJ1-2; D possibly corresponds to TRBD1 (5 bases). The CDR3 is 12 residues long. Germline lookup yields CDR1 SGDLS and CDR2 YYNGEE. Trimming cost V 5 bases and J 8 bases, with 13 bases left between them. The CDR3 DNA follows: TGTGCCAGCAGTGCGGGGGGAGGCGGCTACACCTTC. Translating gives CASSAGGGGYTF. Combining the CDR3 with reference TRBV9 and TRBJ1-2 gives the whole variable domain DSGVTQTPKHLITATGQRVTLRCSPRSGDLSVYWYQQSLDQGLQFLIQYYNGEERAKGNILERFSAQQFPDLHSELNLSSLELGDSALYFCASSAGGGGYTFGSGTRLTVV.

In DNA form, the CDR3 reads TGTGCCAGCAGCTTAGTGTTCTACGGGACTAGCCAAGAGACCCAGTACTTC. It encodes CASSLVFYGTSQETQYF. The rearrangement uses TRBV7-4 and TRBJ2-5; TRBD2 matches 8 bases. J was trimmed by 1 base and V by 1 base; bases with no gene match: 8. This CDR3 has 17 amino acids. Germline V gene lookup returns CDR1 SGHVT and CDR2 SQSDAQ.

This clone was picked up a small number of times. The rearrangement uses TRBV5-5 and TRBJ1-4; TRBD1 matches at 7 bases. The junction had 9 bases not matched to a gene; V was cut back by 4 bases and J by 6 bases. The CDR3 covers 15 residues. CDR1 is SGHKS, CDR2 YYEKEE, per germline (reference sequence). The CDR3 DNA sequence: TGTGCCAGCAGCCGATTCGACAGGGACGATGAAAAACTGTTTTTT. Protein product: CASSRFDRDDEKLFF. Using reference TRBV5-5 and TRBJ1-4 for the parts outside the CDR3, the full variable domain is DAGVTQSPTHLIKTRGQQVTLRCSPISGHKSVSWYQQVLGQGPQFIFQYYEKEERGRGNFPDRFSARQFPNYSSELNVNALLLGDSALYLCASSRFDRDDEKLFFGSGTQLSVL.

The chain carries TRBV11-2 and TRBJ2-1; the match to TRBD2 covers 10 bases. CDR1 is SGHAT and CDR2 is FQNNGV in the germline V gene. The CDR3 spans 17 residues. V shed 0 bases and J 8 bases; nucleotides not matched to a gene: 10. The CDR3 DNA is TGTGCCAGCAGCTTAGATCGAAGCGGGAGGGCCCCACATGAGCAGTTCTTC. As protein: CASSLDRSGRAPHEQFF.

The V and J genes are TRBV20-1 and TRBJ1-2; D remains ambiguous. This CDR3 is 11 amino acids long. The germline V and J ends were trimmed by 5 bases and 8 bases, with 12 bases remaining between them. CDR1 is DFQATT and CDR2 is SNEGSKA in the germline V gene (reference sequence). The CDR3 DNA is TGCAGTGCTCCCGGCAGGTGGGGCTACACCTTC. This codes for CSAPGRWGYTF.

The J gene is TRBJ1-5, the V gene TRBV19; TRBD1 is a possible D gene (5 bases). The V gene lost 7 bases and the J gene lost 2 bases, with 18 bases spanning the gap. The CDR3 covers 16 residues. CDR1 is LNHDA, CDR2 SQIVND, per germline (reference sequence). CDR3 residues: CASTPFGAGGNQPQHF. CDR3 coding DNA: TGTGCCAGTACCCCCTTTGGGGCTGGCGGCAATCAGCCCCAGCATTTT.

With regard to this clone: The germline gene is not matched at one end of the junction; a read error may be the cause. The CDR3 reads CASSLDRGTEAFF. DNA for the CDR3: TGTGCTAGCAGCTTAGACAGGGGGACTGAAGCTTTCTTT. The V and J genes are TRBV7-7 and TRBJ1-1, with 9 bases aligning to TRBD1. Germline CDR1 reads SSHAT; CDR2 reads FNYEAQ (reference sequence). The CDR3 contains 13 residues.

The CDR3 here is CAWRERRPHEQFF. CDR3 sequence (DNA): TGTGCCTGGAGGGAGCGGCGCCCGCATGAGCAGTTCTTC. The chain combines TRBV30 with TRBJ2-1; D perhaps matches TRBD2 (5 bases). Trimming shortened V by 3 bases and J by 8 bases, and 14 bases separated the two germline ends. This CDR3 region has 13 residues. CDR1 and CDR2 (germline): GTSNPN, SVGIG (reference sequence).

This clone was seen only once. This sequence joins TRBV7-2 and TRBJ2-7; the match to TRBD1 covers 7 bases. Germline-derived CDR1 and CDR2 are SGHTA and FQGNSA. The CDR3 loop spans 14 amino acids. With V trimmed by 5 bases and J by 4 bases, 8 bases remained unmatched. The CDR3 sequence: CASSLRDSLYEQYF. In DNA form, the CDR3 reads TGTGCCAGCAGCCTCCGGGACAGTCTATACGAGCAGTACTTC.

The chain has TRBV5-1 and TRBJ2-3, with 10 bases identical to TRBD2. The germline CDR1 and CDR2 sequences are SGHRS and YFSETQ. V shed 4 bases and J 0 bases; nucleotides not matched to a gene: 17. This CDR3 is built from 20 residues. CDR3 DNA: TGCGCCAGCAGCCCCCTAGGTACTAGCGGGAAATTTACTAGCACAGATACGCAGTATTTT. Translating gives CASSPLGTSGKFTSTDTQYF.

CDR3 region: CATLGQGASPLHF. The CDR3 DNA sequence: TGTGCCACCCTAGGACAGGGGGCTTCACCCCTCCACTTT. This sequence joins TRBV6-1 and TRBJ1-6; 11 bases match TRBD1. Germline V gives CDR1 MNHNS, CDR2 SASEGT. This CDR3 contains 13 residues. V trimming: 10 bases; J trimming: 9 bases; junction bases outside the gene matches: 5.

The sample holds a few counts of this clone. This CDR3 is CASREQGIDNSPLHF. The CDR3 nucleotides are TGTGCCAGCAGAGAACAGGGGATCGATAATTCACCCCTCCACTTT. The rearrangement uses TRBV2 and TRBJ1-6, with 7 positions matching TRBD1. Losses at the gene ends were 6 bases for V and 5 bases for J; bases not matched to a gene: 7. This CDR3 region has 15 residues. Germline V lookup: CDR1 SNHLY, CDR2 FYNNEI.

This chain connects TRBV7-8 to TRBJ2-7; TRBD2 aligns across 8 bases. V lost 4 bases to trimming and J lost 4 bases; unmatched junction nucleotides: 9. This CDR3 has 15 amino acids. Germline V lookup: CDR1 SGHVS, CDR2 FQNEAQ. CDR3 in amino acids: CASSYSTAGVYEQYF. CDR3 coding DNA: TGTGCCAGCAGCTACTCCACAGCGGGAGTTTACGAGCAGTACTTC.

V gene TRBV6-5 combines with J gene TRBJ1-1, with D hard to call. The CDR3 extends over 15 amino acids. Trimming took 5 bases from V and 0 from J, leaving 13 bases between them. Germline V gene data show CDR1 as MNHEY and CDR2 as SVGAGI. The CDR3 region has the DNA TGTGCCAGCAGTACTTTGGACGGGGTGAACACTGAAGCTTTCTTT. Translated, it gives CASSTLDGVNTEAFF.

This clone was seen once. The chain carries TRBV27 and TRBJ2-1; TRBD2 matches at 8 bases. Trimming cost V 1 base and J 6 bases; bases outside gene matches: 2. The CDR3 has 14 amino acids. In germline, CDR1 is MNHEY, CDR2 SMNVEV (reference sequence). DNA of the CDR3: TGTGCCAGCAGTTTATGGGCGGGGGGCAATGAGCAGTTCTTC. The encoded protein is CASSLWAGGNEQFF.

The chain combines TRBV6-1 with TRBJ1-2; TRBD1 aligns across 7 bases. CDR1 is MNHNS and CDR2 is SASEGT in the germline V gene. V lost 8 bases to trimming and J lost 7 bases; unmatched junction nucleotides: 7. CDR3 length equals 12 residues. The CDR3 is CASYRGEGGYTF. CDR3 nucleotides: TGTGCCAGCTACAGGGGTGAGGGTGGCTACACCTTC.

CDR3 nucleotides: TGTGCCAGCAGCAACCGGGACAGTTCCTACGAGCAGTACTTC. It specifies CASSNRDSSYEQYF. The genes are TRBV13 and TRBJ2-7; TRBD1 matches at 7 bases. V was clipped by 5 bases and J by 1 base; unmatched bases: 5. Germline V lookup: CDR1 PRHDT, CDR2 FYEKMQ (reference sequence). This CDR3 is built from 14 residues.

This clone showed up just once. The CDR3, as DNA: TGTGCCAGCAGCTTGCAGGGACAGAAGTATGGCTACACCTTC. Encoded protein: CASSLQGQKYGYTF. This chain connects TRBV5-4 to TRBJ1-2, with TRBD1 matching over 7 bases. The CDR3 loop spans 14 amino acids. Germline V lookup: CDR1 SGHNT, CDR2 YYREEE (reference sequence). V dropped 1 base and J dropped 5; count of bases not matched to a gene: 5.

This chain uses TRBV7-3 with TRBJ2-1; D uncertain. This CDR3 spans 14 amino acids. Per the germline V gene, CDR1 is SGHTA and CDR2 is FQGTGA. V dropped 1 base and J dropped 6 bases, with 10 bases sitting between them. This chain's CDR3 is CASSLNPSGNEQFF. The CDR3 DNA reads as TGTGCCAGCAGCTTAAACCCATCGGGCAATGAGCAGTTCTTC. The full variable domain, in which reference TRBV7-3 and TRBJ2-1 provide the parts outside the CDR3, is GAGVSQTPSNKVTEKGKYVELRCDPISGHTALYWYRQSLGQGPEFLIYFQGTGAADDSGLPNDRFFAVRPEGSVSTLKIQRTERGDSAVYLCASSLNPSGNEQFFGPGTRLTVL.

The chain couples TRBV6-5 to TRBJ2-1; tentatively, D is TRBD2 (5 bases). The CDR3 totals 12 residues. The V gene's germline CDR1 is MNHEY and CDR2 SVGAGI. V shed 7 bases and J shed 5 bases, with 9 bases lying between them. CDR3 loop: CASTSGNNEQFF. The CDR3 bases are TGTGCCAGCACTTCCGGGAACAATGAGCAGTTCTTC.